A selection of T cell receptor beta chains follows, all from one sample in a study of cytomegalovirus exposure and HLA in healthy donors. Libraries were prepared by immunoSEQ multiplex PCR; TCRdb keeps only in-frame clonotypes and omits some of them. This table holds around 240,000 clones, roughly 89% found once. Sample: PBMCs. The source is a woman between 18 and 30 years old in good health and CMV-seronegative. Each CDR3 is given with its conserved first and last residue. D genes are given only for firm matches. The listing skips clone size in some rows; elsewhere it reads once, few, many or a size class.

V	J	D	size	CDR3	DNA
TRBV5-1	TRBJ1-6	TRBD1	once	CASNRGFGSSYNSPLHF	TGCGCCAGCAACAGGGGATTCGGAAGCTCCTATAATTCACCCCTCCACTTT
TRBV30	TRBJ2-2	NA	NA	CAWSTGGDTGELFF	TGTGCCTGGAGCACAGGGGGGGACACCGGGGAGCTGTTTTTT
TRBV5-1	TRBJ2-5	TRBD2	NA	CASGAGLAGGLGETQYF	TGCGCCAGCGGGGCCGGGCTAGCGGGGGGGCTCGGTGAGACCCAGTACTTC
TRBV13	TRBJ2-1	TRBD1	NA	CASSLGIMGTGEYNEQFF	TGTGCCAGCAGCTTAGGCATAATGGGGACAGGGGAGTACAATGAGCAGTTCTTC
TRBV2	TRBJ2-5	NA	NA	CASSGEFQETQYF	TGTGCCAGCAGTGGGGAGTTTCAAGAGACCCAGTACTTC
TRBV27	TRBJ1-2	NA	NA	CASSLGGGGLYGYTF	TGTGCCAGCAGTCTAGGGGGGGGAGGCCTTTATGGCTACACCTTC
TRBV7-9	TRBJ2-7	TRBD1	once	CASSSGQIAYEQYF	TGTGCCAGCAGCTCGGGACAGATAGCCTACGAGCAGTACTTC
TRBV4-1	TRBJ2-5	TRBD1	NA	CASSQQDRDGWETQYF	TGCGCCAGCAGCCAACAAGACAGGGATGGGTGGGAGACCCAGTACTTC
TRBV13	TRBJ2-3	TRBD2	NA	CASSLEGLAGAGYTDTQYF	TGTGCCAGCAGCTTAGAGGGACTAGCGGGGGCCGGATACACAGATACGCAGTATTTT
TRBV7-2	TRBJ2-5	TRBD2	NA	CASSLVAGGFQETQYF	TGTGCCAGCAGCTTAGTAGCGGGGGGATTCCAAGAGACCCAGTACTTC
TRBV7-2	TRBJ2-3	NA	NA	CASSLATRTQYF	TGTGCCAGCAGCTTAGCCACTAGGACGCAGTATTTT
TRBV25-1	TRBJ1-2	TRBD1	NA	CASSPPGQGLGYTF	TGTGCCAGCAGTCCCCCGGGACAGGGTTTAGGCTACACCTTC
TRBV12-5	TRBJ2-2	TRBD2	NA	CASGMTSGGSNTGELFF	TGTGCTAGTGGCATGACTAGCGGGGGGTCGAACACCGGGGAGCTGTTTTTT
TRBV25-1	TRBJ1-1	NA	NA	CASRNGSRLMNTEAFF	TGTGCCAGCAGAAACGGGTCCCGGTTGATGAACACTGAAGCTTTCTTT
TRBV10-3	TRBJ1-1	TRBD1	once	CAISGDRVGTEAFF	TGTGCCATCAGTGGGGACAGGGTCGGCACTGAAGCTTTCTTT
TRBV7-9	TRBJ2-2	NA	NA	CASSSRGTGELFF	TGTGCCAGCAGCTCGAGGGGGACCGGGGAGCTGTTTTTT
TRBV6-6	TRBJ2-5	NA	NA	CASSYSAVETQYF	TGTGCCAGCAGTTACAGCGCGGTCGAGACCCAGTACTTC
TRBV4-1	TRBJ2-1	NA	NA	CASSLQPMTGGLGNEQFF	TGCGCCAGCAGCCTTCAACCAATGACAGGTGGTCTCGGGAATGAGCAGTTCTTC
TRBV7-9	TRBJ2-5	TRBD2	NA	CASSPTSGGGETQYF	TGTGCCAGCAGCCCGACTAGCGGGGGTGGGGAGACCCAGTACTTC
TRBV27	TRBJ1-6	NA	NA	CASSFRQAYSPLHF	TGTGCCAGCAGTTTTCGACAGGCTTATTCACCCCTCCACTTT
TRBV19	TRBJ1-1	NA	once	CASSITLNTEAFF	TGTGCCAGTAGTATAACCCTAAACACTGAAGCTTTCTTT
TRBV7-3	TRBJ2-1	TRBD1	NA	CASSPQGQGIPNEQFF	TGTGCCAGCAGCCCCCAGGGACAGGGTATTCCCAATGAGCAGTTCTTC
TRBV30	TRBJ2-2	NA	NA	CAWSLFTGELFF	TGTGCCTGGAGCCTCTTTACCGGGGAGCTGTTTTTT
TRBV4-2	TRBJ1-1	NA	NA	CASSQEGAWTEAFF	TGTGCCAGCAGCCAAGAGGGGGCCTGGACTGAAGCTTTCTTT
TRBV19	TRBJ1-1	NA	NA	CASSEWGRANTEAFF	TGTGCCAGTAGTGAATGGGGCAGGGCGAACACTGAAGCTTTCTTT
TRBV10-3	TRBJ1-2	NA	NA	CAISESMEGTVGYTF	TGTGCCATCAGTGAGTCGATGGAGGGGACGGTTGGCTACACCTTC
TRBV18	TRBJ2-2	NA	few	CASSPQNTGELFF	TGTGCCAGCTCACCTCAGAACACCGGGGAGCTGTTTTTT
TRBV6-5	TRBJ1-1	NA	NA	CASSTGSLTNTEAFF	TGTGCCAGCAGCACGGGGAGCTTGACTAACACTGAAGCTTTCTTT
TRBV5-1	TRBJ2-3	TRBD1	NA	CASSLIGTGTSTDTQYF	TGCGCCAGCAGCTTGATAGGGACAGGGACTAGCACAGATACGCAGTATTTT
TRBV9	TRBJ1-1	NA	NA	CASSPHGGLVDTEAFF	TGTGCCAGCAGCCCCCATGGAGGGCTTGTGGACACTGAAGCTTTCTTT
TRBV7-7	TRBJ2-1	TRBD2	NA	CASSLVETSGYNEQFF	TGTGCTAGCAGCTTAGTCGAAACTAGCGGGTACAATGAGCAGTTCTTC
TRBV18	TRBJ1-1	TRBD1	NA	CASSPGQDTEAFF	TGTGCCAGCTCACCCGGACAGGACACTGAAGCTTTCTTT
TRBV19	TRBJ1-5	TRBD1	few	CASSRGLQGDNSNQPQHF	TGTGCCAGTAGTAGGGGTTTACAGGGGGACAATAGCAATCAGCCCCAGCATTTT
TRBV7-3	TRBJ2-3	TRBD2	NA	CASSSGLAGGTDTQYF	TGTGCCAGCAGCTCGGGACTAGCGGGGGGCACAGATACGCAGTATTTT
TRBV4-1	TRBJ1-1	NA	NA	CASSQGGNTEAFF	TGCGCCAGCAGCCAAGGAGGAAACACTGAAGCTTTCTTT
TRBV5-1	TRBJ2-7	TRBD1	NA	CASSSPRQGAPDEQYF	TGCGCCAGCAGCTCCCCCAGACAGGGGGCGCCCGACGAGCAGTACTTC
TRBV19	TRBJ2-7	TRBD1	NA	CASSPGTGNYEQYF	TGTGCCAGTAGTCCTGGGACAGGAAACTACGAGCAGTACTTC
TRBV25-1	TRBJ1-5	NA	NA	CASIGEVYSNQPQHF	TGTGCCAGCATTGGCGAGGTTTATAGCAATCAGCCCCAGCATTTT